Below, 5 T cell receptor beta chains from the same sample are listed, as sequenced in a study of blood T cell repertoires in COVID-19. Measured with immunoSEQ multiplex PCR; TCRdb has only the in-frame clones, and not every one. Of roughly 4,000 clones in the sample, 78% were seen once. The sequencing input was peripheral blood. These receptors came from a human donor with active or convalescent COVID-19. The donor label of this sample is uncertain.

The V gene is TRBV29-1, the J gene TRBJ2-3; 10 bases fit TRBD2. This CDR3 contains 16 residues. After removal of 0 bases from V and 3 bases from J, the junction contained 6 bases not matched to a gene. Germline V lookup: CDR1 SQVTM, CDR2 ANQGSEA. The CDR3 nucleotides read TGCAGCGTTGAAGAAGGAGAGACTAGCGGGACAGATACGCAGTATTTT. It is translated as CSVEEGETSGTDTQYF.

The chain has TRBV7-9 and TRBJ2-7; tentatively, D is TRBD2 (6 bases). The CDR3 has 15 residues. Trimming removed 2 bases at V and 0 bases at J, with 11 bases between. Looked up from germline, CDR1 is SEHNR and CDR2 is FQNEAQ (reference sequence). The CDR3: CASSLSGSGSYEQYF. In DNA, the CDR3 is TGTGCCAGCAGCTTATCCGGGAGCGGCTCCTACGAGCAGTACTTC.

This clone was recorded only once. CDR3 sequence (DNA): TGTGCCACTCAGGACATCCCGAACACTGAAGCTTTCTTT. It translates to CATQDIPNTEAFF. The gene calls are TRBV19 and TRBJ1-1; the D gene is possibly TRBD1 (5 bases). Germline V gene lookup returns CDR1 LNHDA and CDR2 SQIVND (reference sequence). This CDR3 contains 13 residues. Trimming removed 10 bases at V and 1 base at J, with 13 bases between.

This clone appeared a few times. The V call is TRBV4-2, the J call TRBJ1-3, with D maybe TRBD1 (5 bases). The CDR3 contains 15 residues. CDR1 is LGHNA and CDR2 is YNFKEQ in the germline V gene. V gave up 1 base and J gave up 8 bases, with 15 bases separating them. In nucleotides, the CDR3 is TGTGCCAGCAGCCAAGGGGGACTCGAAAGGGACACCATATATTTT. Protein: CASSQGGLERDTIYF.

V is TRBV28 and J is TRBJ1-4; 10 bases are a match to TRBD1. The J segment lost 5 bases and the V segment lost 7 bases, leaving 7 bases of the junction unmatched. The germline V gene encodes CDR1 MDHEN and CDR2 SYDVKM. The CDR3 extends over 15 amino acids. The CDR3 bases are TGTGCCAGCATCCGGGACAGGGGTGGGAATGAAAAACTGTTTTTT. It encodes CASIRDRGGNEKLFF. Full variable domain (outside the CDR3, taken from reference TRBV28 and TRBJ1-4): DVKVTQSSRYLVKRTGEKVFLECVQDMDHENMFWYRQDPGLGLRLIYFSYDVKMKEKGDIPEGYSVSREKKERFSLILESASTNQTSMYLCASIRDRGGNEKLFFGSGTQLSVL.